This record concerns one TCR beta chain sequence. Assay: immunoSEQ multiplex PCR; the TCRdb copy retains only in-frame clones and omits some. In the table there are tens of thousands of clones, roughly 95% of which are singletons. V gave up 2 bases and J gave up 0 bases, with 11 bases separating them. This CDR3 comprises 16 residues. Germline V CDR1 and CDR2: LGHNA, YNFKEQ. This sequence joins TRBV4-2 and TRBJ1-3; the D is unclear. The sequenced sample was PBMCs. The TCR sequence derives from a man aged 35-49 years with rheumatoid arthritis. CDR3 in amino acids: CASSQPDGSSGNTIYF. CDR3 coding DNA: TGTGCCAGCAGCCAACCTGACGGGAGCTCTGGAAACACCATATATTTT.